The source of this T cell receptor (beta chain) is a study of T cell changes during pregnancy in multiple sclerosis. The count of this clone is one. Trimming took 5 bases from V and 0 from J, leaving 4 bases between them. Germline loops: CDR1 MNHEY, CDR2 SMNVEV (reference sequence). The CDR3 spans 12 residues. The repertoire was sequenced with immunoSEQ multiplex PCR; TCRdb's copy has only in-frame clones and lacks some. The repertoire holds 85,000 to 130,000 clones, 90% to 95% seen once, with approximately 1% in the top ten. The rearrangement links TRBV27 to TRBJ2-5; D remains unclear. The source is a female donor with multiple sclerosis, enrolled in a pregnancy study. This specimen was peripheral blood, taken before pregnancy. In DNA form, the CDR3 reads TGTGCCAGCAGTCCCAACCAAGAGACCCAGTACTTC. Amino acids: CASSPNQETQYF.